Below are 9 T cell receptor beta chains sequenced from a single sample in a study of CD8+CD57+ T cells in acquired aplastic anemia. Profiles of TCR beta VDJ and CDR3 were generated from a genomic DNA template. TCRdb called the reads again in MiXCR, with one record for every CDR3 protein. The sample consists of about 180,000 distinct CDR3 sequences, approximately 48% of them appearing once. Before being chosen for sequencing, patients had shown CD8+CD57+ cell expansion by flow cytometry. The sequencing sample was made of sorted CD4+, CD8+, or CD8+CD57+ T cells (not recorded which) from PBMCs. These receptors came from a human donor with aplastic anemia.

This clonotype turned up a few times. V gene TRBV6-2 or TRBV6-3 combines with J gene TRBJ1-3, with a weak D call TRBD1 (5 bases). Germline CDR1 and CDR2: MNHEY and SVGEGT. Trimming pared 6 bases from V and 4 bases from J, leaving 10 bases between. The CDR3 totals 13 residues. DNA for the CDR3: TGTGCCAGCAGACCGGGACTAGGAAACACCATATATTTT. Protein sequence: CASRPGLGNTIYF.

CDR3 in DNA: TGTGCCATCAGGGAAGTGGGGGAGAGCCGCAATGAGCAGTTCTTC. Translation: CAIREVGESRNEQFF. The chain employs TRBV10-3 and TRBJ2-1; either TRBD1 or TRBD2 may supply D (5 bases each). CDR1 and CDR2 from the germline V gene are ENHRY and SYGVKD. The CDR3 spans 15 residues. Trimming cost V 6 bases and J 6 bases, with 18 bases left between them.

This clonotype showed up just a few times. This chain joins TRBV5-6 and TRBJ2-7; D may be TRBD1 (5 bases). In germline, CDR1 is SGHDT, CDR2 YYEEEE. V was pared by 4 bases and J by 2 bases, with 13 bases between. The CDR3 is made up of 14 amino acids. The CDR3 sequence is CASSPFDSTYEQYF. For the CDR3, the DNA is TGTGCCAGCAGCCCATTCGACAGCACCTACGAGCAGTACTTC.

This clonotype was seen ten or more times. This chain joins TRBV6-5 and TRBJ1-6; D ambiguous. This CDR3 is 14 amino acids long. Germline CDR1 and CDR2: MNHEY and SVGAGI. V was pared by 4 bases and J by 13 bases, with 17 bases between. In nucleotides, the CDR3 is TGTGCCAGCAGTTCCCCAGCCCCGGTGGGGCCCCTCCACTTT. It translates to CASSSPAPVGPLHF.

With respect to this clonotype: A read error may account for a junction end that differs from germline. V gene TRBV14 combines with J gene TRBJ1-1, with D unresolved. The germline gives CDR1 SGHDN, CDR2 FVKESK. The CDR3 is made up of 13 amino acids. CDR3 bases: TGTGCCGGCAGTCTCACAGTGAACACTGAAGCTTTCTTT. Its protein product is CAGSLTVNTEAFF.

This clonotype has only a few counts. The CDR3 carries no conserved terminal phenylalanine or tryptophan, so it likely arises from a read error. The gene calls are TRBV24-1 and TRBJ1-1; D not certain. CDR1 is KGHDR, CDR2 SFDVKD, per germline. This CDR3 contains 17 residues. V gave up 4 bases and J gave up 2 bases, with 19 bases separating them. Here the CDR3 reads CATSDVDRQGINTEAFS. The CDR3 bases are TGTGCCACCAGTGACGTTGACCGACAAGGAATCAACACTGAAGCTTTCTCT.

The rearrangement links TRBV12-3 or TRBV12-4 to TRBJ1-5; D is perhaps TRBD1 (5 bases). The CDR3 spans 16 residues. Trimming removed 0 bases at V and 4 bases at J, with 13 bases between. The CDR3 DNA follows: TGTGCCAGCAGTTTAGCGCCCCCAGGGCAGAATCAGCCCCAGCATTTT. As protein: CASSLAPPGQNQPQHF.

This clonotype was observed many times. This chain uses TRBV11-2 with TRBJ2-6; D remains unclear. Germline CDR1 and CDR2: SGHAT and FQNNGV. This CDR3 has 16 residues. Trimming took off 0 bases at V and 4 bases at J, with 10 bases between the two ends. For the CDR3, the DNA is TGTGCCAGCAGCTTAGATCGGGTGGCAGGGGCCAACGTCCTGACTTTC. Residues: CASSLDRVAGANVLTF. Variable domain in full (rest from reference TRBV11-2 and TRBJ2-6): EAGVAQSPRYKIIEKRQSVAFWCNPISGHATLYWYQQILGQGPKLLIQFQNNGVVDDSQLPKDRFSAERLKGVDSTLKIQPAKLEDSAVYLCASSLDRVAGANVLTFGAGSRLTVL.

This clonotype has just a few counts. The chain links TRBV5-4 to TRBJ1-5, with a possible D match to TRBD1 (5 bases). The CDR3 runs 14 residues. Germline-derived CDR1 and CDR2 are SGHNT and YYREEE (reference sequence). V was cut by 4 bases and J by 1 base, with 9 bases left in between. The DNA for the CDR3 is TGTGCCAGCAGCGCGAAGGGGAGCAATCAGCCCCAGCATTTT. This gives the protein CASSAKGSNQPQHF.